The T cell receptor beta chain under discussion was sequenced for a study of blood T cell repertoires in COVID-19. Looking at the study overall: From the United States, Italy and Spain came samples of acute and convalescent COVID-19. PBMCs, B-cell-depleted T cells, or T cells provided the cDNA or gDNA that made up the material.

Using immunoSEQ multiplex PCR, the repertoire was profiled, and TCRdb retains in-frame clones only, with some absent. The sample gives just over 45,000 clones, over 70% of which show up once; more than 4% is in the top ten. Germline loops: CDR1 LNHDA, CDR2 SQIVND (reference sequence). CDR3 length: 15 residues. J gave up 5 bases and V 5 bases, and 11 bases lay outside the gene matches. The sequenced material came from peripheral blood. The TCR originated in a human donor in a cohort sampled during active COVID-19. The chain is built from TRBV19 and TRBJ2-7; 8 bases match TRBD1. The CDR3 reads CASSSRQGQHHEQYF. CDR3 bases: TGTGCCAGTAGTTCCCGACAGGGGCAACACCACGAGCAGTACTTC.